Below are 10 T cell receptor beta chains sequenced from a single sample in a study of blood T cell repertoires in COVID-19. The protocol was immunoSEQ multiplex PCR, while the TCRdb copy is restricted to in-frame clones and leaves out a portion. The data contain about 220,000 clones, more than 85% of them singletons. Material: peripheral blood. The receptors here all came from a man aged 35 to 55 with acute or convalescent COVID-19.

This clone was counted many times. This chain connects TRBV28 to TRBJ2-2, with 7 bases matching TRBD2. CDR1 is MDHEN, CDR2 SYDVKM, per germline. The CDR3 extends over 15 amino acids. V dropped 5 bases and J dropped 1; count of bases not matched to a gene: 4. The CDR3 sequence is CASSGRVQNTGELFF. The CDR3 DNA is TGTGCCAGCAGTGGGAGGGTACAGAACACCGGGGAGCTGTTTTTT.

The chain has TRBV7-2 and TRBJ2-3; D possibly corresponds to TRBD2 (5 bases). V was shortened by 3 bases and J by 2 bases, with 6 bases between the two germline ends. CDR1 and CDR2 (germline): SGHTA, FQGNSA. This CDR3 contains 13 residues. The CDR3 sequence is CASSFDYTDTQYF. CDR3 bases: TGTGCCAGCAGCTTTGACTACACAGATACGCAGTATTTT.

The rearrangement uses TRBV7-2 and TRBJ2-1, with D possibly being TRBD1 (5 bases). Germline V lookup: CDR1 SGHTA, CDR2 FQGNSA. The V gene lost 1 base and the J gene lost 4 bases, with 5 bases spanning the gap. This CDR3 spans 13 amino acids. The CDR3 here is CASSLGQYNEQFF. The CDR3 DNA is TGTGCCAGCAGCTTAGGACAGTACAATGAGCAGTTCTTC.

The chain recombines TRBV19 with TRBJ1-3, with D perhaps matching TRBD1 (5 bases). The V and J ends lost 5 bases and 4 bases respectively, with 12 bases between them. The CDR3 is 14 residues long. The germline gives CDR1 LNHDA, CDR2 SQIVND (reference sequence). The CDR3 reads CASSAGQEGNTIYF. The CDR3 coding sequence is TGTGCCAGTAGTGCGGGGCAGGAGGGAAACACCATATATTTT.

This clone was observed a single time. The chain employs TRBV28 and TRBJ2-5; TRBD1 agrees at 8 bases. Germline loops: CDR1 MDHEN, CDR2 SYDVKM. V was clipped by 4 bases and J by 4 bases; unmatched bases: 8. This CDR3 is 15 amino acids long. CDR3 amino acids: CASSSPPTGGETQYF. The CDR3 DNA sequence: TGTGCCAGCAGTTCGCCCCCTACAGGGGGAGAGACCCAGTACTTC.

CDR3 in DNA: TGCAGTGCTAGAGATGGAGGTGAGCAGTTCTTC. This translates into CSARDGGEQFF. This chain uses TRBV20-1 with TRBJ2-1, with a possible D match to TRBD2 (5 bases). Germline lookup yields CDR1 DFQATT and CDR2 SNEGSKA (reference sequence). V gave up 0 bases and J gave up 9 bases, with 6 bases separating them. The CDR3 contains 11 residues.

The gene calls are TRBV28 and TRBJ2-7; 10 nucleotides align to TRBD1. Trimming removed 6 bases from V and 5 bases from J; junction bases left unmatched: 7. CDR1 and CDR2 (germline): MDHEN, SYDVKM. The CDR3 length is 14 residues. The CDR3 reads CASRGAGTGDEQYF. The CDR3 DNA reads as TGTGCCAGCAGGGGAGCCGGGACAGGGGACGAGCAGTACTTC.

The chain is built from TRBV10-1 and TRBJ2-3, with TRBD2 matching over 10 bases. Germline V gene data show CDR1 as WNHNN and CDR2 as SYGVQD (reference sequence). V dropped 6 bases and J dropped 4; count of bases not matched to a gene: 7. The CDR3 runs to 15 residues. For the CDR3, the DNA is TGCGCCAGCAGCCGGGGACTAGCGATAGCAGATACGCAGTATTTT. It specifies CASSRGLAIADTQYF.

V is TRBV7-9 and J is TRBJ1-2; unclear D gene. Trimming cost V 1 base and J 4 bases, with 10 bases left between them. CDR1 and CDR2 from the germline V gene are SEHNR and FQNEAQ (reference sequence). CDR3 size: 14 residues. The CDR3 sequence: CASSLVTGSYGYTF. In nucleotides, the CDR3 is TGTGCCAGCAGCTTAGTCACCGGTTCCTATGGCTACACCTTC.

The V and J genes are TRBV19 and TRBJ2-2; 9 bases match TRBD1. The CDR3 consists of 15 residues. Per the germline V gene, CDR1 is LNHDA and CDR2 is SQIVND (reference sequence). V lost 9 bases to trimming and J lost 2 bases; unmatched junction nucleotides: 7. CDR3 sequence: CASHGTGRNTGELFF. CDR3 nucleotides: TGTGCCAGCCATGGGACAGGGAGAAACACCGGGGAGCTGTTTTTT.